This TCR beta chain appears in the sequencing data of a study of blood T cell repertoires in COVID-19. Sequencing was performed with immunoSEQ multiplex PCR; in TCRdb, only in-frame clones are kept and a portion is missing. The profile shows some 270,000 clones, approximately 88% of them singletons. The participants were between roughly 18 and 89 years old and came from under 25 US areas. Exposed participants encountered a COVID-19 case during the 2 weeks preceding study entry. This CDR3 contains 15 residues. V dropped 3 bases and J dropped 9; count of bases not matched to a gene: 8. Germline V gene sequence: CDR1 SNHLY, CDR2 FYNNEI.

The TCR was taken from a woman aged 40 to 50 who had been exposed to COVID-19. Sequencing used PBMCs or T cells enriched from blood (not recorded which). The rearrangement links TRBV2 to TRBJ2-1; 10 nucleotides line up with TRBD2. CDR3 loop: CASSEWASGSREQFF. CDR3 DNA sequence: TGTGCCAGCAGTGAGTGGGCTAGCGGGAGCCGTGAGCAGTTCTTC.